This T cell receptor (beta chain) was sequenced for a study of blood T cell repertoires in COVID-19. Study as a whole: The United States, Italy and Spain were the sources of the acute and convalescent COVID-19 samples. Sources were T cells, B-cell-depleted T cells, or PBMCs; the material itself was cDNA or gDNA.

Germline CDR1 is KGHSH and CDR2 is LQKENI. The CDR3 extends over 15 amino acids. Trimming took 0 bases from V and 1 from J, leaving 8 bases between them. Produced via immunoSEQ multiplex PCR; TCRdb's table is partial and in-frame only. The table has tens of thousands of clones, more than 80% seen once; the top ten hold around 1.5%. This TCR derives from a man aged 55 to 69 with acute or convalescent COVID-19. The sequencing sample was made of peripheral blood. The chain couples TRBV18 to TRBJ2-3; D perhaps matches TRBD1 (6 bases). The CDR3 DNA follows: TGTGCCAGCTCACCACCGACAGGACGCACAGATACGCAGTATTTT. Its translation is CASSPPTGRTDTQYF.